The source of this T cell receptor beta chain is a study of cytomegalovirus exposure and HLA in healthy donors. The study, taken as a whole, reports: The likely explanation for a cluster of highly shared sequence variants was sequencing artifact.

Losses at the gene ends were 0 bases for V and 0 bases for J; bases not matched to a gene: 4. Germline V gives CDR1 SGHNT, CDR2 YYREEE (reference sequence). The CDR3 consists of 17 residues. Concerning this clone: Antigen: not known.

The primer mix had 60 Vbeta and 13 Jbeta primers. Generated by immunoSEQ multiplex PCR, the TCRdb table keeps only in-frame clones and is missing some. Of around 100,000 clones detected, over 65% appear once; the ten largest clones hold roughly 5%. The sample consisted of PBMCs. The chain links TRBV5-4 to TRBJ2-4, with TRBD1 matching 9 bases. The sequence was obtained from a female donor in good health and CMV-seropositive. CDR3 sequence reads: CASSLDHRGRAKNIQYF. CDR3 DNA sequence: TGTGCCAGCAGCTTGGACCACAGGGGGCGAGCCAAAAACATTCAGTACTTC. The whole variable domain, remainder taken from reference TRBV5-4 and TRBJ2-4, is ETGVTQSPTHLIKTRGQQVTLRCSSQSGHNTVSWYQQALGQGPQFIFQYYREEENGRGNFPPRFSGLQFPNYSSELNVNALELDDSALYLCASSLDHRGRAKNIQYFGAGTRLSVL.